The following is a TCR beta chain sequence with its context. This entry comes from a study of blood T cell repertoires in COVID-19. The wider study: Samples taken during acute and convalescent COVID-19 were collected in the United States, Italy and Spain.

This CDR3 is 15 amino acids long. Trimming left V 5 bases short and J 10 bases short, with 18 bases between. Germline assignment: CDR1 SGHAT and CDR2 FQDESV (reference sequence). Participants had their cohort set by participant-reported clinical history. TCRdb keeps only in-frame clones here, not all; method: immunoSEQ multiplex PCR. The table includes some 48,000 clones, more than 75% detected once. The sample taken for sequencing was PBMCs or T cells enriched from blood (not recorded which). This TCR derives from a woman aged 45-60 years with acute COVID-19. V and J are TRBV11-1 and TRBJ1-6, with a weak D call TRBD1 (5 bases). CDR3 sequence (DNA): TGTGCCAGCAGCACTCGACAGACAACAGGATCACCCCTCCACTTT. Amino acids: CASSTRQTTGSPLHF.